The subject of this entry is one T cell receptor (beta chain). Its antigen is unidentified. This sample was taken from a study of T cells expressing NK-cell markers. On the study more broadly: The study drew TCR beta repertoires from sorted CD3+CD56+NKG2C+, CD3+CD56+NKG2C- and CD3+CD56-NKG2C+ T cells.

Points from the study as a whole: Dominant NKG2C+ clonotypes were found to form roughly 1.0-7.0% of CD8+ T cells in about six donors. Topping the CD3+CD56-NKG2C+ fraction as well were these clonotypes, in a handful of donors.

The CDR3 covers 13 residues. Germline V gives CDR1 MNHEY, CDR2 SVGEGT. Synthesis of TCR beta cDNA relied on 5'RACE template switching carrying UMIs. From its re-call of the 5' RACE reads, TCRdb lists each CDR3 protein once, without DNA. Recorded for this sample: 550,000 or so distinct CDR3 sequences. This rearrangement joins TRBV6-2 or TRBV6-3 to TRBJ2-5; TCRdb proposes TRBD1, but this gene call is untestable without DNA. The TCR was taken from a man in his late teens or twenties in good health. Input material: blood T cells: a sorted CD56 or NKG2C T cell subset, CD4+ or CD8+ T cells, or bulk PBMC T cells (not recorded which). Here the CDR3 reads CASSPGQGASRYF.